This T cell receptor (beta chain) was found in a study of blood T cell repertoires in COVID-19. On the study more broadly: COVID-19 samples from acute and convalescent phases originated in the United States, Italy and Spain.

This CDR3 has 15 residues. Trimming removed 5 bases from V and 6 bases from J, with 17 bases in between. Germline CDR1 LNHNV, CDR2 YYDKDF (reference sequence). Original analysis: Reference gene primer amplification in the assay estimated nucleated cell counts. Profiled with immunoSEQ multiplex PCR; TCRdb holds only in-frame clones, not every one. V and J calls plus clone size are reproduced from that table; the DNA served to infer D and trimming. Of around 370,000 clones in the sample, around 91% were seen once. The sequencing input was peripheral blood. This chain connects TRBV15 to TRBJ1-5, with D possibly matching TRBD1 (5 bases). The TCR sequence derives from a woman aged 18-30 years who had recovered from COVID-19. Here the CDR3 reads CATSSLGGVGQPQHF. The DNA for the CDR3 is TGTGCCACCAGCTCTCTGGGAGGGGTCGGTCAGCCCCAGCATTTT. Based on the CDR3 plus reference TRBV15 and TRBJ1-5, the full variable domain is DAMVIQNPRYQVTQFGKPVTLSCSQTLNHNVMYWYQQKSSQAPKLLFHYYDKDFNNEADTPDNFQSRRPNTSFCFLDIRSPGLGDTAMYLCATSSLGGVGQPQHFGDGTRLSIL.